This is a list of T cell receptor beta chains from one sample in a study of shared clonotypes between healthy human individuals. TCRdb's copy holds only in-frame clones and misses some; the assay was immunoSEQ multiplex PCR. The repertoire consists of over 700,000 clones, with around 77% occurring once and the leading ten covering over 1.5%. The specimen sequenced was memory CD4+ T cells sorted from blood. The receptor set was obtained from a young woman in good health. The CDR3 runs from the conserved cysteine through the conserved F or W. Each record gives: J gene, V gene, clone size, D gene, CDR3 DNA, CDR3 protein. The D gene is left open where the match is weak. Not all rows give a size; the values are once, few, many and, for expanded clones, a class.

j_call: TRBJ2-5; v_call: TRBV21-1; clone_size: NA; d_call: NA; cdr3_nt: TGTGCCAGCAGCATGACCCAACCCCGGTGGACCCAGTACTTC; cdr3_aa: CASSMTQPRWTQYF
j_call: TRBJ2-1; v_call: TRBV28; clone_size: NA; d_call: TRBD2; cdr3_nt: TGTGCCAGCAGTTATGGGAGGGGACTAGCGGGCTACAATGAGCAGTTCTTC; cdr3_aa: CASSYGRGLAGYNEQFF
j_call: TRBJ2-7; v_call: TRBV7-2; clone_size: NA; d_call: TRBD2; cdr3_nt: TGTGCCAGCAGCTTAGTTCCAGCGGGAGAACTCGAGCAGTACTTC; cdr3_aa: CASSLVPAGELEQYF
j_call: TRBJ2-1; v_call: TRBV27; clone_size: NA; d_call: NA; cdr3_nt: TGTGCCAGCACCCCGGGGGGCGGGAGACACTCCTACAATGAGCAGTTCTTC; cdr3_aa: CASTPGGGRHSYNEQFF
j_call: TRBJ2-3; v_call: TRBV27; clone_size: NA; d_call: TRBD2; cdr3_nt: TGTGCCAGCAGTTTGGTTCTAGCGGCCACAGATACGCAGTATTTT; cdr3_aa: CASSLVLAATDTQYF
j_call: TRBJ1-5; v_call: TRBV30; clone_size: few; d_call: NA; cdr3_nt: TGTGCCTGGAGTGTTTTGTCAAGCAATCAGCCCCAGCATTTT; cdr3_aa: CAWSVLSSNQPQHF
j_call: TRBJ2-1; v_call: TRBV27; clone_size: NA; d_call: TRBD2; cdr3_nt: TGTGCCAGCCGGGACTACGCCAGATTCAATGAGCAGTTCTTC; cdr3_aa: CASRDYARFNEQFF
j_call: TRBJ2-3; v_call: TRBV5-4; clone_size: NA; d_call: NA; cdr3_nt: TGTGCCAGCAGCCCGGGAAGGGACCTTAACACAGATACGCAGTATTTT; cdr3_aa: CASSPGRDLNTDTQYF
j_call: TRBJ2-7; v_call: TRBV27; clone_size: NA; d_call: NA; cdr3_nt: TGTGCCAGCAGGAGTGTGTGGGAATCCTACGAGCAGTACTTC; cdr3_aa: CASRSVWESYEQYF
j_call: TRBJ2-2; v_call: TRBV10-3; clone_size: NA; d_call: NA; cdr3_nt: TGTGCCATCAGCAGCGTAGGCGCCGGGGAGCTGTTTTTT; cdr3_aa: CAISSVGAGELFF
j_call: TRBJ1-5; v_call: TRBV28; clone_size: once; d_call: TRBD1; cdr3_nt: TGTGCCAGCAGCGCGAACAGGGGCGCGAGGAATCAGCCCCAGCATTTT; cdr3_aa: CASSANRGARNQPQHF
j_call: TRBJ1-2; v_call: TRBV11-2; clone_size: NA; d_call: TRBD1; cdr3_nt: TGTGCCAGCAGCCAGGAACGACAGGGCTCGACCTTC; cdr3_aa: CASSQERQGSTF